The next 21 T cell receptor beta chains were all read from a single sample in a study of cytomegalovirus exposure and HLA in healthy donors. Amplification used 60 Vbeta primers and 13 Jbeta primers. The repertoire was sequenced with immunoSEQ multiplex PCR; TCRdb's copy has only in-frame clones and lacks some. The profile shows under 200,000 clones, about 88% of them singletons. Sequencing was done on a sample of PBMCs. These receptors all stem from a woman in her twenties or thirties in good health and CMV-seronegative.

This sequence joins TRBV6-5 and TRBJ2-7, with a possible D match to TRBD1 (5 bases). This CDR3 contains 14 residues. V dropped 2 bases and J dropped 6 bases, with 14 bases sitting between them. Germline assignment: CDR1 MNHEY and CDR2 SVGAGI. The CDR3 region is CASSYTEGVTEQYF. The CDR3 DNA sequence: TGTGCCAGCAGTTACACGGAAGGGGTTACCGAGCAGTACTTC.

The CDR3 nucleotides are TGTGCCACCAGCAATAGCGGGGCTGGGATCCGGGAGCTGTTTTTT. Its translation: CATSNSGAGIRELFF. V gene TRBV15 combines with J gene TRBJ2-2; 8 bases are shared with TRBD2. V shed 4 bases, J shed 9 bases, and the junction held 10 bases outside the gene matches. Germline-derived CDR1 and CDR2 are LNHNV and YYDKDF (reference sequence). The CDR3 runs to 15 residues.

The genes are TRBV5-1 and TRBJ1-2, with a weak D call TRBD1 (5 bases). CDR3 length: 14 residues. Germline V lookup: CDR1 SGHRS, CDR2 YFSETQ. V dropped 4 bases and J dropped 6 bases, with 16 bases sitting between them. The CDR3 spells CASSLWGGANGYTF. CDR3 nucleotide sequence: TGCGCCAGCAGCCTCTGGGGAGGGGCTAATGGCTACACCTTC.

This clone has more than one count but fewer than ten. This chain links TRBV11-2 with TRBJ2-7, with 9 positions matching TRBD1. The CDR3 runs to 14 residues. Germline CDR1 reads SGHAT; CDR2 reads FQNNGV. J lost 4 bases, V lost 5 bases, and 6 bases had no gene match. The CDR3 here is CASSPLGQGYEQYF. CDR3 in DNA: TGTGCCAGCAGCCCACTGGGACAGGGATACGAGCAGTACTTC.

This sequence joins TRBV18 and TRBJ2-5; 9 bases line up with TRBD1. The V segment lost 0 bases and the J segment 0 bases; nucleotides outside the gene matches: 2. The CDR3 sequence is 16 residues long. CDR1 and CDR2 (germline): KGHSH, LQKENI. CDR3 DNA sequence: TGTGCCAGCTCACCACCGACAGGGGGTTACCAAGAGACCCAGTACTTC. This gives the protein CASSPPTGGYQETQYF.

The chain recombines TRBV7-8 with TRBJ2-7, with a possible D match to TRBD1 (6 bases). V lost 2 bases to trimming and J lost 1 base, with 12 bases between them. Germline assignment: CDR1 SGHVS and CDR2 FQNEAQ. There are 15 residues in the CDR3. The CDR3 DNA sequence: TGTGCCAGCAGCTTATACAGGGACGGATCCTACGAGCAGTACTTC. Translating gives CASSLYRDGSYEQYF. The entire variable domain, with the rest obtained from reference TRBV7-8 and TRBJ2-7, is as follows: GAGVSQSPRYKVAKRGQDVALRCDPISGHVSLFWYQQALGQGPEFLTYFQNEAQLDKSGLPSDRFFAERPEGSVSTLKIQRTQQEDSAVYLCASSLYRDGSYEQYFGPGTRLTVT.

V is TRBV5-1 and J is TRBJ2-1; 8 nucleotides agree with TRBD2. The V and J ends lost 1 base and 4 bases, in that order; junction bases with no gene match: 16. Per the germline V gene, CDR1 is SGHRS and CDR2 is YFSETQ. The CDR3 spans 19 residues. The CDR3 DNA reads as TGCGCCAGCAGCTTGTGGTCTAGGGAGGGCGGGGGGCGATACAATGAGCAGTTCTTC. Translating gives CASSLWSREGGGRYNEQFF.

This rearrangement joins TRBV29-1 to TRBJ1-1; D perhaps matches TRBD1 (6 bases). V was pared by 7 bases and J by 1 base, with 13 bases between. Germline CDR1 is SQVTM and CDR2 is ANQGSEA. CDR3 length: 13 amino acids. CDR3 nucleotide sequence: TGCAGCGCGGCCGGACAGTCGAACACTGAAGCTTTCTTT. It translates to CSAAGQSNTEAFF.

The chain links TRBV6-6 to TRBJ2-1; the match to TRBD1 covers 7 bases. V trimming: 7 bases; J trimming: 5 bases; junction bases outside the gene matches: 5. The CDR3 length is 13 residues. Germline-derived CDR1 and CDR2 are MNHNY and SVGAGI (reference sequence). The chain's CDR3 is CASIDRDNNEQFF. DNA of the CDR3: TGTGCCAGCATCGACAGGGACAACAATGAGCAGTTCTTC.

The chain has TRBV5-1 and TRBJ2-7, with TRBD1 identical over 8 bases. The length of the CDR3 is 15 residues. Germline values: CDR1 SGHRS, CDR2 YFSETQ. Losses at the gene ends were 0 bases for V and 0 bases for J; bases not matched to a gene: 2. The CDR3 DNA reads TGCGCCAGCAGCTTGGCGGGACAGGCCTCCTACGAGCAGTACTTC. It is translated as CASSLAGQASYEQYF.

The rearrangement links TRBV6-5 to TRBJ1-1; TRBD1 is a possible D gene (5 bases). The CDR3 length is 12 residues. V lost 6 bases and J 5 bases, leaving 10 bases between the germline ends. CDR1 is MNHEY, CDR2 SVGAGI, per germline. CDR3 coding DNA: TGTGCCAGCAGAGACAGTGGAACTGAAGCTTTCTTT. Protein sequence: CASRDSGTEAFF.

J is TRBJ2-6 and V is TRBV7-2; D possibly corresponds to TRBD2 (5 bases). V was clipped by 0 bases and J by 2 bases, with 8 bases between them. The CDR3 contains 16 residues. Per germline, CDR1 SGHTA and CDR2 FQGNSA. CDR3 coding DNA: TGTGCCAGCAGCTTAGCGCGGGCAGCTGGGGCCAACGTCCTGACTTTC. This gives the protein CASSLARAAGANVLTF.

This sequence joins TRBV6-1 and TRBJ2-7; tentative D call: TRBD1 (6 bases). The germline V and J ends were trimmed by 9 bases and 4 bases, with 10 bases remaining between them. Germline-derived CDR1 and CDR2 are MNHNS and SASEGT. CDR3 length: 11 residues. The CDR3 sequence is CASTGFYEQYF. CDR3 in DNA: TGTGCCAGTACAGGGTTTTACGAGCAGTACTTC.

This chain joins TRBV5-4 and TRBJ1-1; TRBD1 might be the D (6 bases). Germline-derived CDR1 and CDR2 are SGHNT and YYREEE (reference sequence). The CDR3 length is 13 residues. Trimming pared 4 bases from V and 5 bases from J, leaving 12 bases between. As DNA, the CDR3 is TGTGCCAGCAGCGAGGGGGTGAGGACTGAAGCTTTCTTT. The encoded protein is CASSEGVRTEAFF.

The chain joins TRBV2 to TRBJ2-7, with TRBD1 matching over 11 bases. The CDR3 sequence is 14 residues long. CDR1 SNHLY and CDR2 FYNNEI come from the germline V gene. Germline trimming cut 7 bases from V and 3 bases from J; bases unmatched to any gene: 5. CDR3 DNA: TGTGCCAGCATCCCCGGGACAGGGGGCTACGAGCAGTACTTC. The encoded protein is CASIPGTGGYEQYF.

The chain uses TRBV6-5 and TRBJ2-1, with 9 bases matching TRBD2. The CDR3 loop spans 15 amino acids. V was pared by 5 bases and J by 2 bases, with 4 bases of the junction left unmatched. Germline V gene lookup returns CDR1 MNHEY and CDR2 SVGAGI. The DNA of the CDR3 is TGTGCCAGCAGTCCGACTAGCGGTACCTACAATGAGCAGTTCTTC. Protein sequence: CASSPTSGTYNEQFF.

The chain recombines TRBV5-1 with TRBJ2-7, with 10 bases lining up with TRBD2. The trim removed 0 bases at V and 4 bases at J, leaving 13 bases unmatched. CDR1 SGHRS and CDR2 YFSETQ come from the germline V gene. The CDR3 loop spans 18 amino acids. The CDR3, as DNA: TGCGCCAGCAGCTTGGGGTATCTAGCGGGAGTGGCTTTGTACGAGCAGTACTTC. It encodes CASSLGYLAGVALYEQYF.

The chain couples TRBV7-9 to TRBJ2-4; tentative D call: TRBD2 (5 bases). Germline V gene data show CDR1 as SEHNR and CDR2 as FQNEAQ (reference sequence). This CDR3 comprises 13 residues. V lost 6 bases, J lost 9 bases, and 15 bases lay in between. Here the CDR3 DNA reads TGTGCCAGCAGTCTAGCAGATTCGGGCATTCAGTACTTC. Translated, it gives CASSLADSGIQYF.

This clone was recorded once. The chain has TRBV27 and TRBJ2-7; D is possibly TRBD1 (5 bases). This CDR3 has 13 residues. Germline CDR1 MNHEY, CDR2 SMNVEV (reference sequence). Trimming took off 4 bases at V and 0 bases at J, with 7 bases between the two ends. CDR3 protein: CASSSGHSYEQYF. CDR3 in DNA: TGTGCCAGCAGTTCTGGACACTCCTACGAGCAGTACTTC.

This clone was seen a single time. The rearrangement joins TRBV13 to TRBJ2-7, with 9 positions matching TRBD2. The germline gives CDR1 PRHDT, CDR2 FYEKMQ (reference sequence). The CDR3 is made up of 15 amino acids. V trimming: 3 bases; J trimming: 6 bases; junction bases outside the gene matches: 9. The CDR3 loop reads CASSLSLAGQIEQYF. The DNA for the CDR3 is TGTGCCAGCAGCTTGTCGCTAGCGGGACAGATCGAGCAGTACTTC.

The chain recombines TRBV5-4 with TRBJ1-2; D gene ambiguous. Germline V gives CDR1 SGHNT, CDR2 YYREEE (reference sequence). Trimming stripped 2 bases from V and 8 bases from J, with 10 bases between. The CDR3 covers 12 residues. This chain's CDR3 is CASSFNVGGYTF. For the CDR3, the DNA is TGTGCCAGCAGCTTTAATGTGGGCGGCTACACCTTC.